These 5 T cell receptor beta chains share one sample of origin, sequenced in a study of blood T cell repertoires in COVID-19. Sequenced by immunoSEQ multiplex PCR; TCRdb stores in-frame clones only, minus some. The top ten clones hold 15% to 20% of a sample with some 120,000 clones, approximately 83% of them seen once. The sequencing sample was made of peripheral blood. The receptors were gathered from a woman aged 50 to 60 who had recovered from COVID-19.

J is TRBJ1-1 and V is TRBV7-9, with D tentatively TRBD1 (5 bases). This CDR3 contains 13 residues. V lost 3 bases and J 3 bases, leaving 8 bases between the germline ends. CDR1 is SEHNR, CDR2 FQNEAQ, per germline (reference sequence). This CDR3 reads CASSFTQDTEAFF. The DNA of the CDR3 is TGTGCCAGCAGCTTTACACAGGACACTGAAGCTTTCTTT.

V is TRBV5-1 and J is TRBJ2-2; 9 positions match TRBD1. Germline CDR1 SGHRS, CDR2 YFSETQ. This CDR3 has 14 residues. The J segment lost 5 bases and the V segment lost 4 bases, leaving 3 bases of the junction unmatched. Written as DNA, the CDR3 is TGCGCCAGCAGCGGGACAGGGAGGACCGGGGAGCTGTTTTTT. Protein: CASSGTGRTGELFF.

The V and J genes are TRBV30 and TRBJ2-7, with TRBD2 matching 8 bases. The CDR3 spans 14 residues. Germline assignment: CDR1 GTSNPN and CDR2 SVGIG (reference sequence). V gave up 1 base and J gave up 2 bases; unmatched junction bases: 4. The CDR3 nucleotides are TGTGCCTGGAGTGAGATAGCGGGGCCCTACGAGCAGTACTTC. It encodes CAWSEIAGPYEQYF.

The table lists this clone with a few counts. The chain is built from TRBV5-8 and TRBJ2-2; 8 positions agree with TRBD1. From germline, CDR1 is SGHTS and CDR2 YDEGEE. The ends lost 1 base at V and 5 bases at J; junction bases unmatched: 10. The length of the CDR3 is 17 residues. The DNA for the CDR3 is TGTGCCAGCAGCTTGAGGGCAGGGGGCGCCGATACCGGGGAGCTGTTTTTT. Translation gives CASSLRAGGADTGELFF.

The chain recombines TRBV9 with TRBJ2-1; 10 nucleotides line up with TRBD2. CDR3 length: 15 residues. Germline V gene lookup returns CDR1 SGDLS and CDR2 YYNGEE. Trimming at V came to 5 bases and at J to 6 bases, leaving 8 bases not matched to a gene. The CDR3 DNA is TGTGCCAGCAGAGGTCCGGGACTAGCGTCCAATGAGCAGTTCTTC. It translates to CASRGPGLASNEQFF.